This paragraph reports one T cell receptor (beta chain). Its antigen is as yet unknown. The sample originates from a study of T cells expressing NK-cell markers. TCRdb re-called the 5' RACE reads and gives one entry per CDR3 protein, without DNA. This listing includes over 350,000 distinct CDR3 sequences. Germline V gene sequence: CDR1 SGHNT, CDR2 YENEEA. The CDR3 sequence is 11 residues long. Findings and limits, study-wide: In six donors, dominant NKG2C+ clonotypes were about 1.0-7.5% of CD8+ T cells. Topping the CD3+CD56-NKG2C+ fraction as well were these clonotypes, in a handful of donors.

The chain is built from TRBV11-3 and TRBJ2-2. Sequenced input: blood T cells: a sorted CD56 or NKG2C T cell subset, CD4+ or CD8+ T cells, or bulk PBMC T cells (not recorded which). The TCR sequence derives from a woman aged 45-65 years in good health. CDR3 loop: CASTKVGELFF.